This T cell receptor beta chain was found in a study of blood T cells in healthy people across ages. Findings and limits, study-wide: Greater diversity and more naive CD4+ cells were seen in long-lived donors than in aged donors.

A note on this clonotype: Its antigen is not known.

The second PCR ran about 6 to 12 cycles with a sample-barcoded 5' primer and J-beta primers. TCRdb ran MiXCR on the 5' RACE reads and lists one entry per CDR3 protein. In the table there are approximately 1,700,000 distinct CDR3 sequences, roughly 43% of which are singletons. Sequenced: blood. The clonotype was recovered from a human donor in good health.

Here the CDR3 reads CASSLEGDLIGEAFF. CDR3 bases: TGCGCCAGCAGCTTGGAGGGAGACCTCATTGGGGAAGCTTTCTTT. V gene TRBV5-1 combines with J gene TRBJ1-1; D ambiguous. The CDR3 has 15 amino acids. The V gene lost 0 bases and the J gene lost 8 bases, with 17 bases spanning the gap. Germline lookup yields CDR1 SGHRS and CDR2 YFSETQ.